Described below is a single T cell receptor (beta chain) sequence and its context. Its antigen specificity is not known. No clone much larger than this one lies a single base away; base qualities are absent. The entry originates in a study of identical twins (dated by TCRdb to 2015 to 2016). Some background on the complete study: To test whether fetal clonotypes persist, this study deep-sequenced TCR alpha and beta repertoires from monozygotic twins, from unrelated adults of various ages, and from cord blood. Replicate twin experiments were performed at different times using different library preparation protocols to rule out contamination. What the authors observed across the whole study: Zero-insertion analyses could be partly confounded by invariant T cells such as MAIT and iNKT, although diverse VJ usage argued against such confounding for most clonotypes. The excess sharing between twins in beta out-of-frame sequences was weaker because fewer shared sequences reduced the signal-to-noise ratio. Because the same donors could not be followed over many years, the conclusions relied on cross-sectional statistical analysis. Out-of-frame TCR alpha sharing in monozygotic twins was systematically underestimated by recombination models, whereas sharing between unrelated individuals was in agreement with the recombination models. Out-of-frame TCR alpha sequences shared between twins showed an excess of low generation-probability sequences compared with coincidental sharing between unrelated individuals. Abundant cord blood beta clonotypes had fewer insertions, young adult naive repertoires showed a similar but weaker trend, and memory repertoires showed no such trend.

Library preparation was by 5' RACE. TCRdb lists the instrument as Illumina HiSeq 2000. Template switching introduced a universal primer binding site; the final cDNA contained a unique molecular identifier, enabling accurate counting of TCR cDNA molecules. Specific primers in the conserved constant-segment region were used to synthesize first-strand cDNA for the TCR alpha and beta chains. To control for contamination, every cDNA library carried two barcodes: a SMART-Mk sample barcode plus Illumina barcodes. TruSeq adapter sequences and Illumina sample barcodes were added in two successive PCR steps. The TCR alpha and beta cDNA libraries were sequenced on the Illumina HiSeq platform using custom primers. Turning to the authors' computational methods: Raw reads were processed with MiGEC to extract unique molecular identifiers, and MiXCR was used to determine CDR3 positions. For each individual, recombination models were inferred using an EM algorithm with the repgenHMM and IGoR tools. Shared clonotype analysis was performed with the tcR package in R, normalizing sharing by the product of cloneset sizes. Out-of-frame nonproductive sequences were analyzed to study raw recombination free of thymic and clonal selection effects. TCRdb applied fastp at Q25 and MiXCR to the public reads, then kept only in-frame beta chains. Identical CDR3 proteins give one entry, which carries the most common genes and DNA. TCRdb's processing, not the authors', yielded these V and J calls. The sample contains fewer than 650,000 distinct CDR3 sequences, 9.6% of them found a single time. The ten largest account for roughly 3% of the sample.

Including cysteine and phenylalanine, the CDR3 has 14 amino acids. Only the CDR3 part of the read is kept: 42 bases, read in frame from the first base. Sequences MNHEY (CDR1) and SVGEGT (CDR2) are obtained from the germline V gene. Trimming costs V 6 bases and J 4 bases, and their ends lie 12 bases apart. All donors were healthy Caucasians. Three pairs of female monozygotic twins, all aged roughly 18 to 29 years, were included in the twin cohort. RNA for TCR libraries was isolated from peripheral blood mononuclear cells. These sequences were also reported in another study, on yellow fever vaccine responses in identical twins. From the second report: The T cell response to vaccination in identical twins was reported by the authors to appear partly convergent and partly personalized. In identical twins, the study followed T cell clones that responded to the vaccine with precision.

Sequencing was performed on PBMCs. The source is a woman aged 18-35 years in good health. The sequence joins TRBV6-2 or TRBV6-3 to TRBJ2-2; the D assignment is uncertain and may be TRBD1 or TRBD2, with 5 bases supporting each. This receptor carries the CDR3 CASSRDGPTGELFF. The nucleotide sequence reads TGTGCCAGCAGCCGGGACGGACCCACCGGGGAGCTGTTTTTT.